Listed below are T cell receptor beta chains from one sample, sequenced in a study of blood T cell repertoires in COVID-19. Sequencing used immunoSEQ multiplex PCR; TCRdb keeps in-frame clones, though not all of them. In the table there are 150,000 to 200,000 clones, about 87% of which are singletons. Material for sequencing was peripheral blood. The origin of the receptors is a man between 60 and 75 years old with acute or convalescent COVID-19. Each CDR3 is given with its conserved first and last residue. Each record gives: D gene, J gene, clone size, V gene, CDR3 protein, CDR3 DNA. The D gene is left open where the match is weak. A row's size may be missing; if present it is once, few, many or a size class.

>.|TRBJ1-6|.|TRBV5-1
CASSLGGSANNSPLHF
TGCGCCAGCAGCTTGGGTGGCAGCGCTAACAATTCACCCCTCCACTTT
>.|TRBJ1-1|.|TRBV12-5
CASGFTLGGEAFF
TGTGCTAGTGGTTTCACTCTAGGGGGTGAAGCTTTCTTT
>.|TRBJ2-1|.|TRBV5-1
CASSIDNEQFF
TGCGCCAGCAGCATCGACAATGAGCAGTTCTTC
>TRBD1|TRBJ2-1|.|TRBV5-4
CASSLEGALNEQFF
TGTGCCAGCAGCTTGGAGGGGGCGTTGAATGAGCAGTTCTTC
>.|TRBJ2-1|.|TRBV6-6
CASSASSYNEQFF
TGTGCCAGTAGCGCCAGCTCCTACAATGAGCAGTTCTTC
>.|TRBJ1-5|.|TRBV2
CASSEASATGNQPQHF
TGTGCCAGCAGTGAAGCGTCTGCGACAGGCAATCAGCCCCAGCATTTT
>.|TRBJ1-6|.|TRBV28
CASRLYNSPLHF
TGTGCCAGCCGTCTATATAATTCACCCCTCCACTTT
>.|TRBJ1-2|.|TRBV6-6
CASSSTTGPHGYTF
TGTGCCAGCAGTTCTACCACAGGGCCCCATGGCTACACCTTC
>.|TRBJ2-7|.|TRBV4-1
CASSAGETYEQYF
TGCGCCAGCAGCGCGGGCGAGACCTACGAGCAGTACTTC
>TRBD2|TRBJ2-2|.|TRBV19
CASIGTSGTGELFF
TGTGCCAGTATCGGGACTAGCGGCACCGGGGAGCTGTTTTTT
>.|TRBJ1-1|.|TRBV5-1
CASSYGGDFTEAFF
TGCGCCAGCAGCTACGGGGGGGATTTCACTGAAGCTTTCTTT
>TRBD1|TRBJ2-1|.|TRBV6-5
CASSPQGALNEQFF
TGTGCCAGCAGCCCGCAGGGGGCGCTCAATGAGCAGTTCTTC
>TRBD2|TRBJ2-2|.|TRBV5-1
CASSALAGEVGELFF
TGCGCCAGCAGCGCGTTAGCGGGAGAGGTCGGGGAGCTGTTTTTT
>.|TRBJ2-3|.|TRBV3-1/TRBV3-2
CASSQNEGDTQYF
TGTGCCAGCAGCCAAAATGAGGGAGATACGCAGTATTTT
>TRBD2|TRBJ2-5|.|TRBV9
CASSARGAGDEETQYF
TGTGCCAGCAGCGCCCGGGGAGCGGGGGACGAAGAGACCCAGTACTTC
>TRBD1|TRBJ1-5|.|TRBV24-1
CATSESRDSSNQPQHF
TGTGCCACCAGTGAGAGCCGGGACAGTAGCAATCAGCCCCAGCATTTT
>TRBD1|TRBJ1-2|once|TRBV24-1
CATSDPGQGIYTF
TGTGCCACCAGTGATCCCGGACAGGGCATCTACACCTTC
>TRBD1|TRBJ2-4|.|TRBV5-6
CASSKGQGDIQYF
TGTGCCAGCAGCAAGGGACAGGGTGACATTCAGTACTTC
>TRBD1|TRBJ1-1|.|TRBV7-8
CASSLALRQGAEAFF
TGTGCCAGCAGCTTAGCGCTCCGGCAGGGGGCTGAAGCTTTCTTT